The clone carrying this T cell receptor beta chain has a count of ten or more. These data belong to a study of T-cell reconstitution after alpha-beta-depleted transplantation in children. Preparation of the TCRbeta library used unique molecular identifiers. TCRdb redid the calling of the PCR reads with MiXCR, one entry per CDR3 protein. The table shows roughly 100,000 distinct CDR3 sequences, with approximately 8% occurring only once. The sequence was obtained from a boy under 10 years old with acute lymphoblastic leukemia, due to receive a stem cell transplant. The sample was PBMCs, taken before TCRalphabeta/CD19-depleted stem cell transplant.

CDR3 in amino acids: CASRTGFNTEAFF. CDR3 nucleotides: TGTGCCAGCAGGACAGGGTTCAACACTGAAGCTTTCTTT. The V and J genes are TRBV12-3 or TRBV12-4 and TRBJ1-1; 7 bases agree with TRBD1. Unmatched junction bases numbered 3, after V lost 6 bases and J lost 2 bases. The length of the CDR3 is 13 residues.